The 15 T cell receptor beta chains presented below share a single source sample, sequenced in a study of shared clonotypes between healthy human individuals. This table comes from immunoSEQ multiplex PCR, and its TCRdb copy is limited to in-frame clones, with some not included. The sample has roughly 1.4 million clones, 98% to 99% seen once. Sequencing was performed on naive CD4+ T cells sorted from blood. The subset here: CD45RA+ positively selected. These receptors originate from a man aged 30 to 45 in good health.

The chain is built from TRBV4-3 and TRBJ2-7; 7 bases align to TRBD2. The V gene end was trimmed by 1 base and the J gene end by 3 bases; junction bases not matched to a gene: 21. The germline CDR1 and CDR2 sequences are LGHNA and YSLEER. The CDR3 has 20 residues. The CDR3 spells CASSQVPYAKVAGENYEQYF. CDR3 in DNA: TGCGCCAGCAGCCAAGTACCCTACGCCAAGGTGGCGGGAGAAAACTACGAGCAGTACTTC.

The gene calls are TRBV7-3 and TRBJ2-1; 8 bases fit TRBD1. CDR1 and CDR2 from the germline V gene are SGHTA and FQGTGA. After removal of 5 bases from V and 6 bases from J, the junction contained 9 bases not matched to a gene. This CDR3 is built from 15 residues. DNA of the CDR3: TGTGCCAGCAGCGTTCAGGGGGCTTTCTCCAATGAGCAGTTCTTC. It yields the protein CASSVQGAFSNEQFF.

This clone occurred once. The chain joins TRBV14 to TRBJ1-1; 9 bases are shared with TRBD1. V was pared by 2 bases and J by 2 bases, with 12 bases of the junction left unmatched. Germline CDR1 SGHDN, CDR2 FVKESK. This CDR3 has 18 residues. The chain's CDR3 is CASSQRTGGAGPNTEAFF. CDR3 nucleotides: TGTGCCAGCAGCCAACGAACAGGGGGCGCGGGCCCCAACACTGAAGCTTTCTTT.

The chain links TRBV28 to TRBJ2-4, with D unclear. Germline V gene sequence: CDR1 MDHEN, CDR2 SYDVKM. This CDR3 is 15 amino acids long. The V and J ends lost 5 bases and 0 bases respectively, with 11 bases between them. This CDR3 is CASSEPPLAKNIQYF. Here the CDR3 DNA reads TGTGCCAGCAGTGAGCCTCCCTTAGCCAAAAACATTCAGTACTTC.

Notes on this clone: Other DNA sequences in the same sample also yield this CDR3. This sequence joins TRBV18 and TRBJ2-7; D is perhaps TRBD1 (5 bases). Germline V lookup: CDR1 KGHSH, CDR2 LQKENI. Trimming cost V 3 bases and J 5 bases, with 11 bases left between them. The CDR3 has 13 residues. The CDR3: CASSPPGRDEQYF. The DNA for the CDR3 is TGTGCCAGCTCACCTCCCGGCAGGGACGAGCAGTACTTC.

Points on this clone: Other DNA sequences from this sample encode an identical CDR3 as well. The CDR3 sequence is CASSPAGSSGNTIYF. The CDR3 region has the DNA TGTGCCAGCTCACCAGCAGGGAGCTCTGGAAACACCATATATTTT. V is TRBV18 and J is TRBJ1-3, with a weak D call TRBD1 (5 bases). Germline lookup yields CDR1 KGHSH and CDR2 LQKENI. CDR3 length equals 15 residues. Between the trimmed V and J ends, which lost 2 bases and 0 bases, there was a span of 8 bases. Complete variable domain (other parts from reference TRBV18 and TRBJ1-3): NAGVMQNPRHLVRRRGQEARLRCSPMKGHSHVYWYRQLPEEGLKFMVYLQKENIIDESGMPKERFSAEFPKEGPSILRIQQVVRGDSAAYFCASSPAGSSGNTIYFGEGSWLTVV.

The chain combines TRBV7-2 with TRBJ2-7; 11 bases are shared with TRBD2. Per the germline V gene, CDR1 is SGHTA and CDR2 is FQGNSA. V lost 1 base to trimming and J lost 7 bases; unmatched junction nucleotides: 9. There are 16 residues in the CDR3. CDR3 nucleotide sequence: TGTGCCAGCAGCTTAGGCACTAGCGGGAGTCTGAGGGAGCAGTACTTC. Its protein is CASSLGTSGSLREQYF.

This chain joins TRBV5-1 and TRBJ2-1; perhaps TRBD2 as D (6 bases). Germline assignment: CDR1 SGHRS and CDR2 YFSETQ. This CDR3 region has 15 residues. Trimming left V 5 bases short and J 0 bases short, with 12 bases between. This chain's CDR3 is CASRAVTSSYNEQFF. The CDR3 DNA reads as TGCGCCAGCAGGGCCGTGACTAGCTCCTACAATGAGCAGTTCTTC.

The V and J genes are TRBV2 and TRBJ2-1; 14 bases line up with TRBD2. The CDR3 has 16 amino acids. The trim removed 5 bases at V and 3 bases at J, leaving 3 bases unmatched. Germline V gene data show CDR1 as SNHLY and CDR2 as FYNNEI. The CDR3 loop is CASSMGTSGSYNEQFF. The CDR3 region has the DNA TGTGCCAGCAGTATGGGGACTAGCGGGAGCTACAATGAGCAGTTCTTC.

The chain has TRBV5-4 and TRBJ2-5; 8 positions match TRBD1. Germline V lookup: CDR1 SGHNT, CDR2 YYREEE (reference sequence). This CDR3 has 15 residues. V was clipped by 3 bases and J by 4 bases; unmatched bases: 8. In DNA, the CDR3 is TGTGCCAGCAGCTCGAGACAGGGGTCCCCAGAGACCCAGTACTTC. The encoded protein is CASSSRQGSPETQYF.

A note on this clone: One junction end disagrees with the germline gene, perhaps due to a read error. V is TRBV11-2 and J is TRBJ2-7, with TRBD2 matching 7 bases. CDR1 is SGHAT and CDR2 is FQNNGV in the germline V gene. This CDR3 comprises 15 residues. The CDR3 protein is CASSLARGGSQARHF. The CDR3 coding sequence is TGTGCCAGCAGCCTAGCTCGTGGCGGGAGCCAGGCAAGGCACTTC.

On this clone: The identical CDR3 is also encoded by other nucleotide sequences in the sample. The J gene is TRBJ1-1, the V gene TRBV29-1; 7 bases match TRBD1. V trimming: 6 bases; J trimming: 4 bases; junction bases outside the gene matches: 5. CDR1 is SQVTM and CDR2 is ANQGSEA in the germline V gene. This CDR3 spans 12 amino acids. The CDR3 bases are TGCAGCGTAAACACAGGGGTCACTGAAGCTTTCTTT. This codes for CSVNTGVTEAFF. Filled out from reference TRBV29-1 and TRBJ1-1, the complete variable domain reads SAVISQKPSRDICQRGTSLTIQCQVDSQVTMMFWYRQQPGQSLTLIATANQGSEATYESGFVIDKFPISRPNLTFSTLTVSNMSPEDSSIYLCSVNTGVTEAFFGQGTRLTVV.

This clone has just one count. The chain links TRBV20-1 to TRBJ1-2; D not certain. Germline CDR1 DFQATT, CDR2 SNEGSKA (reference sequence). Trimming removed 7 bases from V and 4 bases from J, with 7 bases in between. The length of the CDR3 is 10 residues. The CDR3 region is CSEGSYGYTF. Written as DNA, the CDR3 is TGCAGTGAGGGTTCCTATGGCTACACCTTC.

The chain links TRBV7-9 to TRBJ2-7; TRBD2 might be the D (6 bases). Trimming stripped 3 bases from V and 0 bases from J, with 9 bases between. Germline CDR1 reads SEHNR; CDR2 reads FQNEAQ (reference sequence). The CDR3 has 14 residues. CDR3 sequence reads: CASSFGSRSYEQYF. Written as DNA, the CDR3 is TGTGCCAGCAGCTTCGGGAGCCGCTCCTACGAGCAGTACTTC.

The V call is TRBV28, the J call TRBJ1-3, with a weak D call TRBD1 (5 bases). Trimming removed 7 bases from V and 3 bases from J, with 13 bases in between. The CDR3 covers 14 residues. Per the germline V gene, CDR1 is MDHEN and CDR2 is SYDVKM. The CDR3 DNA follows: TGTGCCAGCACCGCCCGGGGGAATGGAAACACCATATATTTT. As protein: CASTARGNGNTIYF.